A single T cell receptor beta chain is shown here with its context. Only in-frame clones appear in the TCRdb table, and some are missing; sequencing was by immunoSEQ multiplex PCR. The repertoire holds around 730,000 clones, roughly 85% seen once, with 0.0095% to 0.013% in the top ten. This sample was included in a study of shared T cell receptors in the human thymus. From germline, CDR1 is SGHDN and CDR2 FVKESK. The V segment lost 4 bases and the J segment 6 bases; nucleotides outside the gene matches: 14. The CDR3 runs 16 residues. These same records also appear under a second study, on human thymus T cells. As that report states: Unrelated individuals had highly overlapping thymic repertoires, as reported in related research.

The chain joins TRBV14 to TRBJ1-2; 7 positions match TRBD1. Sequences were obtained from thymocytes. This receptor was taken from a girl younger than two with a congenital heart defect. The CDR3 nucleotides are TGTGCCAGCAGCCGCCTCTCGACAGGGAGGTTGGATGGCTACACCTTC. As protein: CASSRLSTGRLDGYTF. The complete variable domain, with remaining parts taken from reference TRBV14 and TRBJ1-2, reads EAGVTQFPSHSVIEKGQTVTLRCDPISGHDNLYWYRRVMGKEIKFLLHFVKESKQDESGMPNNRFLAERTGGTYSTLKVQPAELEDSGVYFCASSRLSTGRLDGYTFGSGTRLTVV.